The present TCR beta chain was sequenced within a study of blood T cell repertoires in COVID-19. At the level of the study: There were acute and convalescent COVID-19 samples, and they came from the United States, Italy and Spain. Sources were T cells, B-cell-depleted T cells, or PBMCs; the material itself was cDNA or gDNA.

Authors' processing steps: Cell counts per sample came from amplifying reference gene primers. Some clones are missing from TCRdb's copy, which holds only in-frame ones; the method was immunoSEQ multiplex PCR. That table is the source of V, J and clone size, and D and trimming were worked out from the DNA. The sample shows about 81,000 clones, approximately 92% of them seen only once. The V end was cut by 2 bases, the J end by 4 bases, with 11 bases between. CDR1 and CDR2 from the germline V gene are LNHDA and SQIVND (reference sequence). The CDR3 has 14 residues. The chain combines TRBV19 with TRBJ1-2; a possible D gene is TRBD1 (5 bases). The source is a woman aged 80 or older with active COVID-19. The sample taken for sequencing was peripheral blood. The DNA for the CDR3 is TGTGCCAGTAGTATATCTGGGGCTTTCTATGGCTACACCTTC. It translates to CASSISGAFYGYTF.